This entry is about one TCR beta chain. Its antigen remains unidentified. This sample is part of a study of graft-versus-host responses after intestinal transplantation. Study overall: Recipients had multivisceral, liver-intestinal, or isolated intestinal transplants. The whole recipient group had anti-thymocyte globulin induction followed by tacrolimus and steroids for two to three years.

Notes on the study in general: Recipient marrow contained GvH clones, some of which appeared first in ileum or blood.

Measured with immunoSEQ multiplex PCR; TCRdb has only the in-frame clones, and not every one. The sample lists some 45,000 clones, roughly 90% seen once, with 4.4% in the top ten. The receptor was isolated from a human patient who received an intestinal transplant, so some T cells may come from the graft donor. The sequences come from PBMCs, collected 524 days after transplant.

Here the CDR3 DNA reads TGTGCCAGCAGGGCTGGACTAGCGGGAGTGGCCAATGAGCAGTTCTTC. It is translated as CASRAGLAGVANEQFF. V gene TRBV2 combines with J gene TRBJ2-1; 13 nucleotides agree with TRBD2. CDR3 length equals 16 residues. Looked up from germline, CDR1 is SNHLY and CDR2 is FYNNEI. V lost 6 bases to trimming and J lost 6 bases; unmatched junction nucleotides: 8.